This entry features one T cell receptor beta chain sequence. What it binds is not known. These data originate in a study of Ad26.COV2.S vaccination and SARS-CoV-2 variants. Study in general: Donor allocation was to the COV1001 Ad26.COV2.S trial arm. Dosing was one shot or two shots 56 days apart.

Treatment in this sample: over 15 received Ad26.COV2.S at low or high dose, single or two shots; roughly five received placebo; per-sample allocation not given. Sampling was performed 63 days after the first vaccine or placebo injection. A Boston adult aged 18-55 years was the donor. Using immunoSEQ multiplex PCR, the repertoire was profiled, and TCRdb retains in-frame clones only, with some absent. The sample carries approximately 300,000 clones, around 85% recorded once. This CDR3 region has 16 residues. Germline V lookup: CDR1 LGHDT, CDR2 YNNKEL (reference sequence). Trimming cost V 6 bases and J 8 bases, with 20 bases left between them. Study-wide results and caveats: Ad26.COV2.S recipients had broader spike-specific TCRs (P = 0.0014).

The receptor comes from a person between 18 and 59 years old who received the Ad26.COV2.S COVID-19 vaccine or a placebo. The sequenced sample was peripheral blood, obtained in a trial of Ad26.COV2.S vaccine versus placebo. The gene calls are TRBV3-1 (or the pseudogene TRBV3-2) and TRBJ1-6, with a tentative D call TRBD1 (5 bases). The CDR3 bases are TGTGCCAGCAGAACGACGGGGGGTCGGAGTTATTCACCCCTCCACTTT. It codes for CASRTTGGRSYSPLHF.